What follows describes a single TCR beta chain. This sample is part of a study of blood T cells in healthy people across ages. The CDR3 totals 17 residues. Losses at the gene ends were 5 bases for V and 3 bases for J; bases not matched to a gene: 7. In germline, CDR1 is MGHRA, CDR2 YSYEKL. The authors ran a second PCR of roughly 7 to 11 cycles using a sample-barcoded 5' primer and a J-beta primer mix. MiXCR, run by TCRdb on the 5' RACE reads, gives a single entry per CDR3 protein. Of more than 700,000 distinct CDR3 sequences listed, 46% are singletons. Material for sequencing was blood. The TCR was taken from an elderly man in good health. The chain couples TRBV4-1 to TRBJ2-1; 13 nucleotides line up with TRBD2. The CDR3 is CASSANGLAGDYNEQFF. The CDR3, as DNA: TGCGCCAGCAGCGCGAACGGACTAGCGGGGGACTACAATGAGCAGTTCTTC.